What follows are 11 T cell receptor beta chains derived from one specimen sequenced in a study of blood T cell repertoires in COVID-19. TCRdb keeps only in-frame clones here, not all; method: immunoSEQ multiplex PCR. This sample has 450,000 or so clones, with about 88% found just once. Sample: peripheral blood. These receptors originate from a man between 18 and 29 years old with COVID-19, enrolled during active disease.

The chain uses TRBV4-2 and TRBJ2-7, with TRBD2 as a possible D gene (6 bases). Germline assignment: CDR1 LGHNA and CDR2 YNFKEQ. This CDR3 is 15 amino acids long. V was clipped by 1 base and J by 2 bases, with 12 bases between them. CDR3 amino acids: CASSQGAGSTYEQYF. The DNA for the CDR3 is TGTGCCAGCAGCCAAGGGGCGGGGAGCACCTACGAGCAGTACTTC.

The chain has TRBV12-3 or TRBV12-4 and TRBJ2-2; the D gene is possibly TRBD1 (6 bases). Deletions cut 10 bases from V and 6 bases from J, with 15 bases between. The CDR3 runs 13 residues. The CDR3 DNA reads TGTGCCATCAAAGACAGGTACCCCGGGGAGCTGTTTTTT. Its translation: CAIKDRYPGELFF.

The J gene is TRBJ2-7, the V gene TRBV4-1; 8 nucleotides line up with TRBD1. This CDR3 comprises 15 residues. Germline lookup yields CDR1 MGHRA and CDR2 YSYEKL. Unmatched junction bases numbered 5, after V lost 2 bases and J lost 2 bases. CDR3 nucleotides: TGCGCCAGCAGCCAACAGGGGGCTGGGACCTACGAGCAGTACTTC. This codes for CASSQQGAGTYEQYF.

This clone occurred once. J is TRBJ2-2 and V is TRBV15, with 9 bases aligning to TRBD1. Per germline, CDR1 LNHNV and CDR2 YYDKDF (reference sequence). This CDR3 region has 13 residues. After removal of 11 bases from V and 6 bases from J, the junction contained 7 bases not matched to a gene. CDR3 nucleotides: TGTGCCTCCCGGACAGGGGCGGCCGGGGAGCTGTTTTTT. This gives the protein CASRTGAAGELFF.

V gene TRBV6-5 combines with J gene TRBJ2-1; weak D call: TRBD2 (5 bases). The CDR3 has 14 residues. The germline V gene encodes CDR1 MNHEY and CDR2 SVGAGI. V was trimmed by 5 bases and J by 7 bases, leaving 15 bases between them. This chain's CDR3 is CASSPRNGENEQFF. The CDR3 DNA reads as TGTGCCAGCAGTCCCCGGAACGGGGAAAATGAGCAGTTCTTC.

The chain combines TRBV6-1 with TRBJ2-7; 8 bases map to TRBD1. The V gene's germline CDR1 is MNHNS and CDR2 SASEGT. Trimming at V came to 2 bases and at J to 3 bases, leaving 6 bases not matched to a gene. The CDR3 length is 15 residues. Here the CDR3 reads CASSENGQGCYEQYF. The DNA for the CDR3 is TGTGCCAGCAGTGAAAATGGACAGGGTTGCTACGAGCAGTACTTC.

V and J are TRBV7-9 and TRBJ1-2; D might be TRBD1 (5 bases). The ends were cut back, 0 bases at V and 4 bases at J, with 12 bases in the middle. The V gene's germline CDR1 is SEHNR and CDR2 FQNEAQ (reference sequence). The CDR3 has 15 amino acids. CDR3 sequence reads: CASSLAEGPSYGYTF. DNA for the CDR3: TGTGCCAGCAGCTTAGCGGAGGGGCCGTCCTATGGCTACACCTTC.

CDR3 loop: CASSLARGRGSSDTEAFF. The CDR3 DNA sequence: TGTGCCAGCAGCTTAGCGAGGGGGCGAGGGAGTTCTGACACTGAAGCTTTCTTT. This sequence joins TRBV7-9 and TRBJ1-1; 7 bases align to TRBD1. The germline V gene encodes CDR1 SEHNR and CDR2 FQNEAQ (reference sequence). The length of the CDR3 is 18 residues. With V trimmed by 0 bases and J by 3 bases, 13 bases remained unmatched.

To note about this clone: This sample includes further DNA sequences coding for the same CDR3. V is TRBV19 and J is TRBJ1-1, with TRBD1 identical over 8 bases. The CDR3 is 13 residues long. Trimming cost V 4 bases and J 3 bases; bases outside gene matches: 1. The germline V gene encodes CDR1 LNHDA and CDR2 SQIVND (reference sequence). The CDR3 loop is CASSTTGDTEAFF. CDR3 DNA: TGTGCCAGTAGTACGACAGGGGACACTGAAGCTTTCTTT. Together with reference TRBV19 and TRBJ1-1, the CDR3 gives the full variable domain: DGGITQSPKYLFRKEGQNVTLSCEQNLNHDAMYWYRQDPGQGLRLIYYSQIVNDFQKGDIAEGYSVSREKKESFPLTVTSAQKNPTAFYLCASSTTGDTEAFFGQGTRLTVV.

The chain joins TRBV2 to TRBJ2-1, with unresolved D. V gave up 6 bases and J gave up 5 bases, with 11 bases separating them. Germline-derived CDR1 and CDR2 are SNHLY and FYNNEI. This CDR3 has 13 residues. For the CDR3, the DNA is TGTGCCAGCAGCGCCCTTCGGGACAATGAGCAGTTCTTC. Protein product: CASSALRDNEQFF.

The V call is TRBV5-1, the J call TRBJ2-5; possibly TRBD2 for D (5 bases). The V and J ends lost 1 base and 2 bases respectively, with 9 bases between them. Germline V gene data show CDR1 as SGHRS and CDR2 as YFSETQ. CDR3 size: 14 residues. The CDR3 bases are TGCGCCAGCAGCTTGCACGGGGAACAAGAGACCCAGTACTTC. Amino acids: CASSLHGEQETQYF.